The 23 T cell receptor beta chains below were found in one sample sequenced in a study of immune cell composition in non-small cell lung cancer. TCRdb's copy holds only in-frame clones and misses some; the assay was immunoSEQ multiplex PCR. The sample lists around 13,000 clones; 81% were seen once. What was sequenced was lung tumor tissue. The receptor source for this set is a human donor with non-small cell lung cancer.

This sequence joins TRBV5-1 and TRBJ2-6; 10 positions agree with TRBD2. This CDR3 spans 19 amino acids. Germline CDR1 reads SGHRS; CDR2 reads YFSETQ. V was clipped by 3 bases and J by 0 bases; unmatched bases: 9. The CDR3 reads CASSYYRTSGSSGANVLTF. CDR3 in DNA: TGCGCCAGCAGCTATTACCGGACTAGCGGTTCCTCTGGGGCCAACGTCCTGACTTTC.

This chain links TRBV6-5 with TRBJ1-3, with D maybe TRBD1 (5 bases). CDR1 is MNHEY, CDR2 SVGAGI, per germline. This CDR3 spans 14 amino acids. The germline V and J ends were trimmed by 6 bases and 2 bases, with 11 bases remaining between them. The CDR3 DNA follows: TGTGCCAGCAGACTCCAGGGTCCTGGAAACACCATATATTTT. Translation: CASRLQGPGNTIYF.

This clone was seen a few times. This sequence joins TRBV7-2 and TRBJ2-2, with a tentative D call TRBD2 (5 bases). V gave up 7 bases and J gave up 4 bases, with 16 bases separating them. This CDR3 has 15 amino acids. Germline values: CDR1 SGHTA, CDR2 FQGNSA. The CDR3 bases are TGTGCCAGCATCCGGGATTTCTCAGGCACCGGGGAGCTGTTTTTT. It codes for CASIRDFSGTGELFF.

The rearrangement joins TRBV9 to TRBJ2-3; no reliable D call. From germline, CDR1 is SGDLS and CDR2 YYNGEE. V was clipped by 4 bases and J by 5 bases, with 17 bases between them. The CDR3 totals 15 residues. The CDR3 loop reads CASSRTHLFEDTQYF. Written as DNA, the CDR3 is TGTGCCAGCAGCCGCACCCACCTTTTCGAAGATACGCAGTATTTT. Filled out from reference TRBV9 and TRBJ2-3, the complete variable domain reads DSGVTQTPKHLITATGQRVTLRCSPRSGDLSVYWYQQSLDQGLQFLIQYYNGEERAKGNILERFSAQQFPDLHSELNLSSLELGDSALYFCASSRTHLFEDTQYFGPGTRLTVL.

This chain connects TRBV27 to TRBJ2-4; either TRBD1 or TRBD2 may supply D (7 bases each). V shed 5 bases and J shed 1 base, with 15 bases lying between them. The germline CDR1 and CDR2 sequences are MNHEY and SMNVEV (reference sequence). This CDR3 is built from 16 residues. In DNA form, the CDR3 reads TGTGCCAGCAGTCCACAGGGGCGGGAGGCCAAAAACATTCAGTACTTC. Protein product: CASSPQGREAKNIQYF.

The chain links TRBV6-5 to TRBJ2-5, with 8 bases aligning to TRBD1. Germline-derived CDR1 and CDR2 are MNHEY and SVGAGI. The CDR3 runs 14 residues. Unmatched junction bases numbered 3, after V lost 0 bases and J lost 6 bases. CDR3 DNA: TGTGCCAGCAGTTACTCGGACAGGGTGAAGACCCAGTACTTC. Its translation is CASSYSDRVKTQYF.

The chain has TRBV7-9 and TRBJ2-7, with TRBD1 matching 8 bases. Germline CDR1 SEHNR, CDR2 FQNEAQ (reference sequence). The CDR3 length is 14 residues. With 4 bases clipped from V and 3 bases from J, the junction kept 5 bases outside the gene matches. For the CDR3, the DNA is TGTGCCAGCAGCTCCTTGACAGGGGACTACGAGCAGTACTTC. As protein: CASSSLTGDYEQYF.

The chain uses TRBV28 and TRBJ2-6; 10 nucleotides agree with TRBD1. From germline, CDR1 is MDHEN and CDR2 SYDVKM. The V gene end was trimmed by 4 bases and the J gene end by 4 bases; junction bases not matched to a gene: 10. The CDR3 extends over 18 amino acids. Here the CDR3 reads CASSSLLTGGTGANVLTF. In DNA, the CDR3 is TGTGCCAGCAGTTCCTTACTGACAGGGGGCACAGGGGCCAACGTCCTGACTTTC.

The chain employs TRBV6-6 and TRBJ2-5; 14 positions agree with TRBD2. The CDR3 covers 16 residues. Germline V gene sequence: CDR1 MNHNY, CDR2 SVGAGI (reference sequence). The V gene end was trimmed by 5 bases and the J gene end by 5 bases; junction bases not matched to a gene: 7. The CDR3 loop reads CASSMGLAGVGETQYF. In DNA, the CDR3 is TGTGCCAGCAGTATGGGACTAGCGGGAGTTGGTGAGACCCAGTACTTC.

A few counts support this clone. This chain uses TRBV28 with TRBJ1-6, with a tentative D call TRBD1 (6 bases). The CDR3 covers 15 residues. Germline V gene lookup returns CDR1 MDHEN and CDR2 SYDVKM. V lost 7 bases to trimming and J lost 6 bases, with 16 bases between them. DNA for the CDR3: TGTGCCAGCACCTATCTGAGGACAGTTAATTCACCCCTCCACTTT. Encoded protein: CASTYLRTVNSPLHF.

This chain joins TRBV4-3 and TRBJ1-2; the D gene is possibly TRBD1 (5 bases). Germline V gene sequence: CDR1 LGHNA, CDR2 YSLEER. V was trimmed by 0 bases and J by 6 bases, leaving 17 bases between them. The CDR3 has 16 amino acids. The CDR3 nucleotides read TGCGCCAGCAGCCAAGATAGGGCAGCTCGGGGGGATGGCTACACCTTC. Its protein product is CASSQDRAARGDGYTF.

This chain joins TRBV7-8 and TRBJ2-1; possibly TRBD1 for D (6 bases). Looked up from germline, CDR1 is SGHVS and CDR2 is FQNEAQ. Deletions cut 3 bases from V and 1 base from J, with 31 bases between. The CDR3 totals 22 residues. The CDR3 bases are TGTGCCAGCAGCTTCCGGACAGACCACCGATATACCCCACAGGCGTCCTACAATGAGCAGTTCTTC. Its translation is CASSFRTDHRYTPQASYNEQFF.

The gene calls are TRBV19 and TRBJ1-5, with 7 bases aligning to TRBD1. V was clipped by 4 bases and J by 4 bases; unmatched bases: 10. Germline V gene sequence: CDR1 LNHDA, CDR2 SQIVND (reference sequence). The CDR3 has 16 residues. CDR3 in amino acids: CASSTRRDSQNQPQHF. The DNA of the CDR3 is TGTGCCAGTAGTACGCGAAGGGACAGCCAAAATCAGCCCCAGCATTTT.

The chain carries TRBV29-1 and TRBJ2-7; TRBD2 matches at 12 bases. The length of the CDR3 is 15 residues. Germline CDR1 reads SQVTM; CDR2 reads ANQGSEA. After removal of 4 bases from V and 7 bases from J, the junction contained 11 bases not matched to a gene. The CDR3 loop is CSVVASGRESGEQYF. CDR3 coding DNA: TGCAGCGTTGTAGCTAGCGGGAGGGAGTCGGGGGAGCAGTACTTC.

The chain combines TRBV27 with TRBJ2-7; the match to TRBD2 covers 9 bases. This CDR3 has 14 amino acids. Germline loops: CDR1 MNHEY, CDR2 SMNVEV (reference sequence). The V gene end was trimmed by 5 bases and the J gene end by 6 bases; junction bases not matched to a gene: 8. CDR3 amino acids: CASSPPNSGSEQYF. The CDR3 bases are TGTGCCAGCAGTCCCCCGAATAGCGGGAGCGAGCAGTACTTC.

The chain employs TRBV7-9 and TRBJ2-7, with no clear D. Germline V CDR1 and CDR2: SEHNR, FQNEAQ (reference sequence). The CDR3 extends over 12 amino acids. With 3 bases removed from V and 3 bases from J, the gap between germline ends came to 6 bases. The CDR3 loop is CASSLTDYEQYF. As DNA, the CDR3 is TGTGCCAGCAGCTTGACTGACTACGAGCAGTACTTC.

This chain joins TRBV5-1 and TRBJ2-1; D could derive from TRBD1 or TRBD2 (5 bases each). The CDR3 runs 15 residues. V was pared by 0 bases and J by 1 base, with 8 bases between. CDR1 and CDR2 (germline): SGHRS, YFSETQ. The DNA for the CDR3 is TGCGCCAGCAGCTTGGGTGAGGGGTCCTACAATGAGCAGTTCTTC. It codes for CASSLGEGSYNEQFF.

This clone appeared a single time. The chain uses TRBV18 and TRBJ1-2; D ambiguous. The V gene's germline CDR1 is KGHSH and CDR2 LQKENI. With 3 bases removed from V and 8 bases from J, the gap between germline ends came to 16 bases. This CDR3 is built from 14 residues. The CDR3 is CASSPTGSVEGYTF. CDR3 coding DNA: TGTGCCAGCTCACCTACCGGGAGTGTCGAGGGCTACACCTTC.

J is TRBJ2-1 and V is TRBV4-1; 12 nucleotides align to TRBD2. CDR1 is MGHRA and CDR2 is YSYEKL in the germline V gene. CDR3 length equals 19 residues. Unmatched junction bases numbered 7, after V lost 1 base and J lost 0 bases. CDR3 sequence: CASSQGPSGRDSSYNEQFF. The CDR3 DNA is TGCGCCAGCAGCCAAGGCCCTAGCGGGAGGGATAGCTCCTACAATGAGCAGTTCTTC.

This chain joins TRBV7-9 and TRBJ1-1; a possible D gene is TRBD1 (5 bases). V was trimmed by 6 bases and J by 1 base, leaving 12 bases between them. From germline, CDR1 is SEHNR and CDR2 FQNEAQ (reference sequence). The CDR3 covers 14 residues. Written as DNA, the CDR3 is TGTGCCAGCAGATATCAAGACAGGAACACTGAAGCTTTCTTT. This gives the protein CASRYQDRNTEAFF.

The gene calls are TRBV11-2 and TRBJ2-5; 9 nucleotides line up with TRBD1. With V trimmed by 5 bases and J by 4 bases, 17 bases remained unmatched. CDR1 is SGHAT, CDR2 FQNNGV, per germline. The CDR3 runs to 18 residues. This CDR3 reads CASSLAYTGGIDRETQYF. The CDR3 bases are TGTGCCAGCAGCCTAGCCTATACAGGGGGCATTGATCGAGAGACCCAGTACTTC.

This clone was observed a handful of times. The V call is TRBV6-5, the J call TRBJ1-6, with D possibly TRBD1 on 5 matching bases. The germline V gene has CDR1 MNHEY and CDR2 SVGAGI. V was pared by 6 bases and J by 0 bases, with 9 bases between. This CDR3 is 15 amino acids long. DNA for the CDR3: TGTGCCAGCAGCCCCAGGGACTCCTATAATTCACCCCTCCACTTT. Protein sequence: CASSPRDSYNSPLHF.

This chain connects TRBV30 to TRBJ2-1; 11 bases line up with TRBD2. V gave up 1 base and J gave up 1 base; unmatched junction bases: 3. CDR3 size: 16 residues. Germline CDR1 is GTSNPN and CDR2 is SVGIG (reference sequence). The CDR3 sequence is CAWSDGTSGSYNEQFF. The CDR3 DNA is TGTGCCTGGAGTGATGGGACTAGCGGATCCTACAATGAGCAGTTCTTC.